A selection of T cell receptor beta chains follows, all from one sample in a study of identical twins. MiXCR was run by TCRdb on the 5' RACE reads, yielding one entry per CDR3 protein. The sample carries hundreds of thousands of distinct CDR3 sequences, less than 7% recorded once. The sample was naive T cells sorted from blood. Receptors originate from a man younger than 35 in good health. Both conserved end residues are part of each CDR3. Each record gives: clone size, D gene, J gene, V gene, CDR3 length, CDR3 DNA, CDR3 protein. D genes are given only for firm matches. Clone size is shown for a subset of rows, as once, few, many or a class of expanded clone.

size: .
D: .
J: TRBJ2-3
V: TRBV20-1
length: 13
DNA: TGCAGTGCTAGAGGATTGGTCCCGGGAACGCAGTATTTT
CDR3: CSARGLVPGTQYF

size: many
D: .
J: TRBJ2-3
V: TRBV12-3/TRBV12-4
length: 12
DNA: TGTGCCAGCAGTTCGGTAGTGGATACGCAGTATTTT
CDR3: CASSSVVDTQYF

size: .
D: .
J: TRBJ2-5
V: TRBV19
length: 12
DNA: TGTGCCAGTAGTATGAGGGCAGAGACCCAGTACTTC
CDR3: CASSMRAETQYF

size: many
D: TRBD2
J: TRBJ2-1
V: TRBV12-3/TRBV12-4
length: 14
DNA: TGTGCCAGCAGTTATAGGCGGGAGGGCAATGAGCAGTTCTTC
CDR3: CASSYRREGNEQFF

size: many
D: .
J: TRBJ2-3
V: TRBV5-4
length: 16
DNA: TGTGCCAGCAGCCCCAGCATACTCGCTGACACAGATACGCAGTATTTT
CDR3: CASSPSILADTDTQYF

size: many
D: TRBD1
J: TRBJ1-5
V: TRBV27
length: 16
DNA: TGTGCCAGCACCCCGACAGGGGATTATAGCAATCAGCCCCAGCATTTT
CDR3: CASTPTGDYSNQPQHF

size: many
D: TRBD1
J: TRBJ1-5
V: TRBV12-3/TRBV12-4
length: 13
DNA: TGTGCCAGCAGTGACAGGGTTCGACAGCCCCAGCATTTT
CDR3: CASSDRVRQPQHF

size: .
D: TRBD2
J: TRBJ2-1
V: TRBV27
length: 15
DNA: TGTGCCAGCAGTCCACTAGCGGGAGCTCGTAATGAGCAGTTCTTC
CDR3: CASSPLAGARNEQFF

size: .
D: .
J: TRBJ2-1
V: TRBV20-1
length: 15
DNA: TGCAGTGCTGAAAGACCGGGACTCAACTACAATGAGCAGTTCTTC
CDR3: CSAERPGLNYNEQFF

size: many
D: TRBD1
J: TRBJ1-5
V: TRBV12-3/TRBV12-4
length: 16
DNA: TGTGCCAGCAGTCCGAATTCTAGGGGGCAGAGTCAGCCCCAGCATTTT
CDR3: CASSPNSRGQSQPQHF

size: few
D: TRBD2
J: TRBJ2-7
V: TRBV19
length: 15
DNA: TGTGCCAGTAGTACGGATCGGACTAGTTCGGTCGAGCAGTACTTC
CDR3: CASSTDRTSSVEQYF

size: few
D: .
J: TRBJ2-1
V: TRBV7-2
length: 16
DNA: TGTGCCAGACCTTCCGATCCCCTAAGCTCCTACAATGAGCAGTTCTTC
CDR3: CARPSDPLSSYNEQFF

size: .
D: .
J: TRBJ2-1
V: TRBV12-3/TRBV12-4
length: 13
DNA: TGTGCCAGCAGTTTAAGGGAGTTCGAGGGGCAGTTCTTC
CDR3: CASSLREFEGQFF

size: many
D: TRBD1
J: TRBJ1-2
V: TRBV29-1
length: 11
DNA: TGCAGCGTGGGACAGGGGGATGGCTACACCTTC
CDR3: CSVGQGDGYTF

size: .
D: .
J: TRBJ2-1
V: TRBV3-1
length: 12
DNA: TGTGCCAGCAGCCAGAGCGGAGTTGAGCAGTTCTTC
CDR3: CASSQSGVEQFF

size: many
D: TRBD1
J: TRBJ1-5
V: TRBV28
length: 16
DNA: TGTGCCAGCAGTATAACAGGGGCCAAGGGCAATCAGCCCCAGCATTTT
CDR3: CASSITGAKGNQPQHF

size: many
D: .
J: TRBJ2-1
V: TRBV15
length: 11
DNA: TGTGCCACCTCAACTGACAATGAGCAGTTCTTC
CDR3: CATSTDNEQFF

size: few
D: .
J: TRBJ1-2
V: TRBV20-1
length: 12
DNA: TGCAGTGCTACTAAGACAGACTATGGCTACACCTTC
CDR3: CSATKTDYGYTF

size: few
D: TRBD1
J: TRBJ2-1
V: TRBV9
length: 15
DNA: TGTGCCAGCAGCGATGGGGACAGGGGTTGGAATGAGCAGTTCTTC
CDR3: CASSDGDRGWNEQFF

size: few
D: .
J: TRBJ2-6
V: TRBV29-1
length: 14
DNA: TGCAGCGTGGGGCGAGGCGCAGGGGCCAACGTCCTGACTTTC
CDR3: CSVGRGAGANVLTF

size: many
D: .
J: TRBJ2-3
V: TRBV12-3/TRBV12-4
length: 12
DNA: TGTGCCAGCAGTTCAATAAAATATACGCAGTATTTT
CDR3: CASSSIKYTQYF

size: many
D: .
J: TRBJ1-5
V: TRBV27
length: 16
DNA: TGTGCCAGCAGTTCACTTATTCGGGGGAAAAATCAGCCCCAGCATTTT
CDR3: CASSSLIRGKNQPQHF

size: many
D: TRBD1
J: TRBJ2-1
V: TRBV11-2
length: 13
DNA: TGTGCCAGCACCCCCGAGATAGGGACAGAGGCGTTCTTC
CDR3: CASTPEIGTEAFF

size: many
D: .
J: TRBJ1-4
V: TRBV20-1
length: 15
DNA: TGCAGTGCTAGAGATCTGTGGAGGTCTAATGAAAAACTGTTTTTT
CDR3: CSARDLWRSNEKLFF

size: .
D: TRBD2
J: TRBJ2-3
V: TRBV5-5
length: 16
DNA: TGTGCCAGCAGCTTGGATAGCGGGAATCGGGCAGATACGCAGTATTTT
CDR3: CASSLDSGNRADTQYF

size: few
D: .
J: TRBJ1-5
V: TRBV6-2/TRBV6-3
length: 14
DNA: TGTGCCAGCAGTTGGATCAGCGGAAGTCAGCCCCAGCATTTT
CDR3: CASSWISGSQPQHF

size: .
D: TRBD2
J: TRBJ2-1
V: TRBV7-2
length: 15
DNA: TGTGCCAGCAGCTTAGCGCGCGGGACTAACAATGAGCAGTTCTTC
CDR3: CASSLARGTNNEQFF

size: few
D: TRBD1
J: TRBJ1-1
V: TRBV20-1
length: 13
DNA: TGCAGTGCGGCGGCAGGGGGCTGGTCTGAAGCTTTCTTT
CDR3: CSAAAGGWSEAFF

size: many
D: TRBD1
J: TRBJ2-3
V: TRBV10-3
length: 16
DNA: TGTGCCATCAGCGACAGGGGCCGAGCTAGCACAGATACGCAGTATTTT
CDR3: CAISDRGRASTDTQYF

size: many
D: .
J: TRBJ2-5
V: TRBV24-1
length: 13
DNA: TGTGCCACCAGTGATCCGGCCAAAGAGACCCAGTACTTC
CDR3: CATSDPAKETQYF

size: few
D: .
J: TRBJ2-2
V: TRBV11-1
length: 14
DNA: TGTGCCAGCAGCTCAGAAATGATCGTCCGGGAGCTGTTTTTT
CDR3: CASSSEMIVRELFF

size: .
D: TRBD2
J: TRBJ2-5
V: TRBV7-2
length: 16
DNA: TGTGCCAGCAGCTACAATAGACTAGCGGTGATGGAGACCCAGTACTTC
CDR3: CASSYNRLAVMETQYF

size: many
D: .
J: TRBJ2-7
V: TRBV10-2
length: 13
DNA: TGCGCCAGCAGTGAGTCGAGGGTAATCGATCAGTACTTC
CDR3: CASSESRVIDQYF

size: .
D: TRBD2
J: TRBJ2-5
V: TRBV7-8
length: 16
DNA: TGTGCCAGCAGCTTAGGATCTGCTCGGGGGGGAGAGACCCAGTACTTC
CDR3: CASSLGSARGGETQYF

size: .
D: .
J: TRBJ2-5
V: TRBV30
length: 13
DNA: TGTGCCTGGAGTGCGTGGGATCCGAAGACCCAGTACTTC
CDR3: CAWSAWDPKTQYF

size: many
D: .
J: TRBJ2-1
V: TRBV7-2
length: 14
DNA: TGTGCCAGCAGCTTAGTATTAGGGGACAATGAGCAGTTCTTC
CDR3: CASSLVLGDNEQFF

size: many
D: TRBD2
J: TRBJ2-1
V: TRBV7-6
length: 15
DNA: TGTGCCAGCAGCTTATCACTAGCGGGAAACAATGAGCAGTTCTTC
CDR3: CASSLSLAGNNEQFF

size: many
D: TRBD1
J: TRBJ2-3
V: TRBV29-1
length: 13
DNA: TGCAGCGCTGGACAGGTCGGCACAGATACGCAGTATTTT
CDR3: CSAGQVGTDTQYF

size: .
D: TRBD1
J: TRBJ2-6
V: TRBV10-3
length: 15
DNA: TGTGCCATCAGGAACCCGGGACAGGGAGCCAACGTCCTGACTTTC
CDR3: CAIRNPGQGANVLTF

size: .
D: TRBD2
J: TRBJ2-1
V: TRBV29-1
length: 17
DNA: TGCAGCGTTGAGACTAGCGGGAGGGGGGGCTCCTACAATGAGCAGTTCTTC
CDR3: CSVETSGRGGSYNEQFF

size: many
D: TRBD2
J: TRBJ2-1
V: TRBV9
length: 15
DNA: TGTGCCAGCAGCCCCTTGCTAGCGGGAACTGTCGAGCAGTTCTTC
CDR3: CASSPLLAGTVEQFF

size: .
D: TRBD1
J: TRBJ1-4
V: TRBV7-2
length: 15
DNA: TGTGCCAGCAGCGGGGAGGCCAGGGGGATGGGAAAACTGTTTTTT
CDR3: CASSGEARGMGKLFF

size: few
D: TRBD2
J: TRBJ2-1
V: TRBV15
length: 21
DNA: TGTGCCACCAGCAGAGATAGGATCTGGGGACTAGCGGGAGGCCGAGGTAATGAGCAGTTCTTC
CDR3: CATSRDRIWGLAGGRGNEQFF

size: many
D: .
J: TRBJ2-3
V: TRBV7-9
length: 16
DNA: TGTGCCAGCAGCTCGACTCGGACAGATAACACAGATACGCAGTATTTT
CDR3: CASSSTRTDNTDTQYF

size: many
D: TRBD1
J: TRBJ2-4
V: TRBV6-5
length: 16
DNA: TGTGCCAGCAGTTACTCAGGGGGCTTCGCCAAAAACATTCAGTACTTC
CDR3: CASSYSGGFAKNIQYF

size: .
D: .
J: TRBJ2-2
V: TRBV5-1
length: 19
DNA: TGCGCCAGCAGCTTGGACTCCTTAGTCACCCTTTCGAACACCGGGGAGCTGTTTTTT
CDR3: CASSLDSLVTLSNTGELFF

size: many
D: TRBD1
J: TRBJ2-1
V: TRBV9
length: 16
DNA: TGTGCCAGCAGCCAGGACAGGCTGAGCTTAATCGGTGAGCAGTTCTTC
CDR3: CASSQDRLSLIGEQFF

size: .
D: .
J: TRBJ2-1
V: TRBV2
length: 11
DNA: TGTGCCAGCAAAAGGCACAATGAGCAGTTCTTC
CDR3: CASKRHNEQFF

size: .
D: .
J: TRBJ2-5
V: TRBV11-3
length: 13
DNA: TGTGCCAGCAGCTTCGGCTTCCGAGAGACCCAGTACTTC
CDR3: CASSFGFRETQYF

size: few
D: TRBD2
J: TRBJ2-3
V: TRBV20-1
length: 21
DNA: TGCAGTGCTAGAGATCTCGGCGGGACTAGCGGGACTTTCTACTCCCCAGATACGCAGTATTTT
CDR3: CSARDLGGTSGTFYSPDTQYF

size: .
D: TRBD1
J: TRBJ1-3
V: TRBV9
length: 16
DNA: TGTGCCAGCAGCGTAGACGCCAGGGGGATTTGGGACACCATATATTTT
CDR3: CASSVDARGIWDTIYF

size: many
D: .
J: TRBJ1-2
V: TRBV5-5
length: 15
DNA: TGTGCCAGCAGCTTGGGACAGGCCTTTAACTATGGCTACACCTTC
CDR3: CASSLGQAFNYGYTF

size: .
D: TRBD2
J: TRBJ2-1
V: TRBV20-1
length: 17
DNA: TGCAGTGCTAGAGACACTAGGGGTAGCGGGATCTACAATGAGCAGTTCTTC
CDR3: CSARDTRGSGIYNEQFF

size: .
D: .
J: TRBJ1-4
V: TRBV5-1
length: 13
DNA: TGCGCCAGCAGCTCATTGGGGAATGAAAAACTGTTTTTT
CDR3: CASSSLGNEKLFF